This T cell receptor beta chain was found in a study of blood T cell repertoires in COVID-19. Sequenced by immunoSEQ multiplex PCR; TCRdb stores in-frame clones only, minus some. The profile covers 300,000 to 400,000 clones, with less than 90% appearing a single time and more than 0.9% taken by the ten largest. This CDR3 spans 13 amino acids. The V gene lost 4 bases and the J gene lost 2 bases, with 8 bases spanning the gap. The study recruited people aged about 18 to 95 years across about two dozen US areas. The TCR sequence derives from a woman between 25 and 40 years old who had recovered from COVID-19. The V call is TRBV12-3 or TRBV12-4, the J call TRBJ2-5; no clear D gene. The sequenced material came from PBMCs or T cells enriched from blood (not recorded which). Written as DNA, the CDR3 is TGTGCCAGCAGTTCGAGGCCGCAAGAGACCCAGTACTTC. This codes for CASSSRPQETQYF.